A single sample is the source of the 5 T cell receptor beta chains below, sequenced in a study of CD8 T cells in ankylosing spondylitis. Study-level points and caveats: For ankylosing spondylitis blood, a TCR beta motif of seven to nine highly homologous variants appeared characteristic.

No antigen has been assigned to these receptors. TCRdb passed the 5' RACE reads through MiXCR, listing each CDR3 protein once. The repertoire holds some 700,000 distinct CDR3 sequences, roughly 19% seen once, with about a fifth in the top ten. The source material was blood, either unsorted or a sorted T cell fraction (not recorded which). The receptors come from a male donor with ankylosing spondylitis.

The table lists this clonotype with a few counts. The rearrangement links TRBV29-1 to TRBJ2-1; D is possibly TRBD2 (6 bases). Trimming stripped 7 bases from V and 7 bases from J, with 20 bases between. Germline values: CDR1 SQVTM, CDR2 ANQGSEA. The CDR3 covers 14 residues. The CDR3 region is CSAHRAGRNNEQFF. The DNA for the CDR3 is TGCAGCGCCCATCGGGCGGGACGTAATAATGAGCAGTTCTTC.

The DNA of the CDR3 is TGCGCCAGTTCCCTCCAAGCGAGAACCACAGATACGCAGTATTTT. Protein: CASSLQARTTDTQYF. The genes are TRBV4-1 and TRBJ2-3; D is uncertain. The CDR3 spans 15 residues. The V end was cut by 9 bases, the J end by 2 bases, with 18 bases between. Germline V gene sequence: CDR1 MGHRA, CDR2 YSYEKL.

A remark on this clonotype: The junction shows a germline mismatch at one end, possibly a read error. The chain employs TRBV15 and TRBJ2-7; unclear D gene. Germline CDR1 LNHNV, CDR2 YYDKDF (reference sequence). The length of the CDR3 is 13 residues. Here the CDR3 reads CATSRGVSYEHYF. The CDR3 coding sequence is TGTGCCACCAGCAGAGGGGTTTCCTACGAGCATTACTTC.

The chain links TRBV7-3 to TRBJ2-5; D ambiguous. Germline loops: CDR1 SGHTA, CDR2 FQGTGA. V was shortened by 5 bases and J by 1 base, with 14 bases between the two germline ends. The CDR3 runs to 15 residues. The CDR3 reads CASSLSNGPQETQYF. CDR3 in DNA: TGTGCCAGCAGCCTGAGCAACGGCCCCCAAGAGACCCAGTACTTC.

This sequence joins TRBV10-3 and TRBJ2-1, with D hard to call. The CDR3 runs 13 residues. The germline V gene encodes CDR1 ENHRY and CDR2 SYGVKD. V lost 7 bases to trimming and J lost 5 bases, with 12 bases between them. CDR3 nucleotides: TGTGCCATCATGGCGACTGCCAACAATGAGCAGTTCTTC. Its protein is CAIMATANNEQFF.